The 20 T cell receptor beta chains presented below share a single source sample, sequenced in a study of shared clonotypes between healthy human individuals. This table comes from immunoSEQ multiplex PCR, and its TCRdb copy is limited to in-frame clones, with some not included. The profile covers about 680,000 clones, with around 72% appearing a single time and approximately 1.8% taken by the ten largest. Sequenced input: memory CD4+ T cells sorted from blood. The subset was: CD45RA-negative fraction. The receptor source for this set is a young woman in good health.

J is TRBJ2-1 and V is TRBV5-1, with 8 bases that match TRBD2. The junction had 3 bases not matched to a gene; V was cut back by 0 bases and J by 10 bases. The length of the CDR3 is 13 residues. Germline CDR1 SGHRS, CDR2 YFSETQ. CDR3 in DNA: TGCGCCAGCAGCTTGGCGAGCGGGAGCGAGCAGTTCTTC. Translated: CASSLASGSEQFF.

The rearrangement links TRBV2 to TRBJ2-2; maybe TRBD2 (6 bases). CDR1 is SNHLY and CDR2 is FYNNEI in the germline V gene. The CDR3 extends over 12 amino acids. Trimming stripped 8 bases from V and 5 bases from J, with 9 bases between. The CDR3 here is CASGRDTGELFF. As DNA, the CDR3 is TGTGCCAGCGGGCGGGATACCGGGGAGCTGTTTTTT.

The rearrangement links TRBV6-5 to TRBJ1-4; no clear D gene. Germline V gives CDR1 MNHEY, CDR2 SVGAGI. The CDR3 spans 11 residues. The V end lost 6 bases, the J end lost 12 bases, and 11 bases lay between the germline ends. The chain's CDR3 is CASSSGGELFF. DNA for the CDR3: TGTGCCAGCAGCTCCGGTGGAGAACTGTTTTTT.

This clone was observed a handful of times. This sequence joins TRBV28 and TRBJ1-4, with 7 bases identical to TRBD1. Germline CDR1 is MDHEN and CDR2 is SYDVKM. The CDR3 runs 14 residues. Trimming took 9 bases from V and 7 from J; bases not matched to a gene: 11. As DNA, the CDR3 is TGTGCCAGTAGGGACAGCCGCGCGGGTGAAAAACTGTTTTTT. Its protein is CASRDSRAGEKLFF.

The chain couples TRBV7-2 to TRBJ2-1, with 7 bases that match TRBD2. V dropped 7 bases and J dropped 6; count of bases not matched to a gene: 12. Germline loops: CDR1 SGHTA, CDR2 FQGNSA. The CDR3 has 15 amino acids. Written as DNA, the CDR3 is TGTGCCAGCAACTTGCGTGGGGGAGGGACCAATGAGCAGTTCTTC. It translates to CASNLRGGGTNEQFF.

The chain couples TRBV6-5 to TRBJ2-1, with D unclear. CDR1 is MNHEY, CDR2 SVGAGI, per germline. The CDR3 spans 12 residues. V was shortened by 2 bases and J by 5 bases, with 4 bases between the two germline ends. DNA for the CDR3: TGTGCCAGCAGTTACGCTAACAATGAGCAGTTCTTC. Protein: CASSYANNEQFF.

The chain couples TRBV10-2 to TRBJ2-3, with 7 bases matching TRBD2. The germline V gene has CDR1 WSHSY and CDR2 SAAADI. CDR3 length: 15 residues. After removal of 2 bases from V and 1 base from J, the junction contained 3 bases not matched to a gene. This CDR3 is CASSEGGGRTDTQYF. The CDR3 DNA reads as TGCGCCAGCAGTGAGGGGGGAGGGCGCACAGATACGCAGTATTTT.

The chain joins TRBV10-1 to TRBJ2-3, with 8 nucleotides matching TRBD2. Losses at the gene ends were 4 bases for V and 4 bases for J; bases not matched to a gene: 4. Germline values: CDR1 WNHNN, CDR2 SYGVQD (reference sequence). The CDR3 covers 14 residues. The DNA for the CDR3 is TGCGCCAGCAGTGCTCCGGGAGGGGCAGATACGCAGTATTTT. Translating gives CASSAPGGADTQYF.

This clone has a handful of counts. CDR3 sequence reads: CASSGGTRGETQYF. The CDR3 nucleotides read TGTGCCAGCAGCGGGGGGACTAGGGGAGAGACCCAGTACTTC. The chain is built from TRBV9 and TRBJ2-5; TRBD2 agrees at 8 bases. V was pared by 3 bases and J by 4 bases, with 5 bases of the junction left unmatched. CDR3 length: 14 amino acids. CDR1 and CDR2 from the germline V gene are SGDLS and YYNGEE. The whole variable domain, filled in from reference TRBV9 and TRBJ2-5, reads DSGVTQTPKHLITATGQRVTLRCSPRSGDLSVYWYQQSLDQGLQFLIQYYNGEERAKGNILERFSAQQFPDLHSELNLSSLELGDSALYFCASSGGTRGETQYFGPGTRLLVL.

The gene calls are TRBV10-3 and TRBJ2-3; D is unresolved. The V gene's germline CDR1 is ENHRY and CDR2 SYGVKD. This CDR3 spans 13 amino acids. The V end lost 6 bases, the J end lost 7 bases, and 14 bases lay between the germline ends. CDR3 DNA sequence: TGTGCCATCAGAAGGCTAAATTCGTATACGCAGTATTTT. Translation: CAIRRLNSYTQYF.

The chain has TRBV9 and TRBJ2-2; D is undetermined. The CDR3 has 14 amino acids. CDR1 and CDR2 (germline): SGDLS, YYNGEE. V lost 5 bases and J lost 6, with 14 bases in between. The CDR3 region is CASRSGRSAGELFF. Written as DNA, the CDR3 is TGTGCCAGCAGGTCAGGTCGGAGCGCCGGGGAGCTGTTTTTT.

The CDR3 protein is CASSQVGFRRATGELFF. The CDR3 DNA reads as TGCGCCAGCAGCCAAGTTGGTTTTAGGCGGGCCACCGGGGAGCTGTTTTTT. The chain joins TRBV4-1 to TRBJ2-2, with a possible D match to TRBD2 (5 bases). Germline values: CDR1 MGHRA, CDR2 YSYEKL. Trimming removed 1 base at V and 4 bases at J, with 16 bases between. The CDR3 contains 17 residues.

There are many counts of this clone. Other nucleotide sequences in the sample specify the same CDR3. The rearrangement joins TRBV10-1 to TRBJ1-5; D not certain. The CDR3 totals 13 residues. The ends were cut back, 1 base at V and 2 bases at J, with 3 bases in the middle. Germline loops: CDR1 WNHNN, CDR2 SYGVQD (reference sequence). CDR3 sequence (DNA): TGCGCCAGCAGTGAGTACGGCAATCAGCCCCAGCATTTT. Its protein product is CASSEYGNQPQHF.

Comment on this clone: Other DNA sequences in this sample translate to the same CDR3. The genes are TRBV7-2 and TRBJ2-7; 12 bases line up with TRBD2. CDR3 size: 15 residues. Germline CDR1 SGHTA, CDR2 FQGNSA. With V trimmed by 4 bases and J by 3 bases, 4 bases remained unmatched. DNA for the CDR3: TGTGCCAGCAGCTCTCGGACTAGCGGGATCTACGAGCAGTACTTC. The encoded protein is CASSSRTSGIYEQYF.

In DNA form, the CDR3 reads TGTGCCTGGGACCGGGACAGTCCCTACGAGCAGTACTTC. Its protein is CAWDRDSPYEQYF. The chain employs TRBV30 and TRBJ2-7; 7 bases map to TRBD1. This CDR3 spans 13 amino acids. Trimming cost V 5 bases and J 2 bases; bases outside gene matches: 6. From germline, CDR1 is GTSNPN and CDR2 SVGIG (reference sequence).

V and J are TRBV28 and TRBJ1-2; D not resolved. Deletions cut 7 bases from V and 4 bases from J, with 10 bases between. Germline CDR1 reads MDHEN; CDR2 reads SYDVKM. The CDR3 spans 12 residues. In nucleotides, the CDR3 is TGTGCCAGCATCGGGCGTATCTATGGCTACACCTTC. This encodes CASIGRIYGYTF.

V usage is TRBV6-5 and J usage is TRBJ1-2; D is perhaps TRBD1 (6 bases). There are 14 residues in the CDR3. Per the germline V gene, CDR1 is MNHEY and CDR2 is SVGAGI. V lost 7 bases and J 2 bases, leaving 14 bases between the germline ends. The CDR3 bases are TGTGCCAGCACTGGGGAACAGGGAAACTATGGCTACACCTTC. Protein product: CASTGEQGNYGYTF.

V usage is TRBV28 and J usage is TRBJ1-5; D gene ambiguous. The CDR3 has 13 amino acids. Trimming pared 7 bases from V and 3 bases from J, leaving 10 bases between. Germline loops: CDR1 MDHEN, CDR2 SYDVKM. CDR3 region: CASNWQFNQPQHF. For the CDR3, the DNA is TGTGCCAGCAATTGGCAGTTCAATCAGCCCCAGCATTTT.

The CDR3 loop reads CASSGQIDSYEQYF. CDR3 in DNA: TGTGCCAGCAGTGGACAGATTGACTCCTACGAGCAGTACTTC. This chain joins TRBV6-1 and TRBJ2-7, with D perhaps TRBD1 (5 bases). This CDR3 contains 14 residues. The V and J ends lost 4 bases and 0 bases respectively, with 10 bases between them. The germline gives CDR1 MNHNS, CDR2 SASEGT.

The CDR3 DNA reads TGCAGCGTTCCGAGCATGAACACTGAAGCTTTCTTT. This encodes CSVPSMNTEAFF. The genes are TRBV29-1 and TRBJ1-1; D not resolved. The CDR3 is 12 residues long. Germline V gene lookup returns CDR1 SQVTM and CDR2 ANQGSEA. The V end was cut by 5 bases, the J end by 0 bases, with 7 bases between.